These 14 T cell receptor beta chains came from one sample sequenced in a study of OX40 agonist ivuxolimab in advanced cancers. Method: immunoSEQ multiplex PCR; TCRdb's copy keeps in-frame clones and lacks some. The repertoire includes roughly 92,000 clones, 90% of them detected once, and around 0.16% sits in the top ten. The sequenced sample was CD4+ or CD8+ T cells sorted from blood, obtained in a trial of the OX40 agonist ivuxolimab. Receptors were obtained from an adult with an advanced solid tumor such as melanoma, head and neck, liver or kidney cancer.

V gene TRBV19 combines with J gene TRBJ1-4; D is possibly TRBD1 (6 bases). The length of the CDR3 is 13 residues. CDR1 is LNHDA and CDR2 is SQIVND in the germline V gene (reference sequence). V lost 10 bases and J lost 6, with 15 bases in between. The CDR3 nucleotides read TGTGCCACGAGACAGGTCTCTTATGAAAAACTGTTTTTT. This gives the protein CATRQVSYEKLFF.

This clone was recorded once. V and J are TRBV14 and TRBJ2-1, with 11 bases aligning to TRBD2. This CDR3 region has 16 residues. The germline CDR1 and CDR2 sequences are SGHDN and FVKESK. With V trimmed by 4 bases and J by 4 bases, 6 bases remained unmatched. The CDR3 region has the DNA TGTGCCAGCAGCCCGCAGGGACTAGCGGTATACAATGAGCAGTTCTTC. Its protein is CASSPQGLAVYNEQFF. The full variable domain, in which reference TRBV14 and TRBJ2-1 provide the parts outside the CDR3, is EAGVTQFPSHSVIEKGQTVTLRCDPISGHDNLYWYRRVMGKEIKFLLHFVKESKQDESGMPNNRFLAERTGGTYSTLKVQPAELEDSGVYFCASSPQGLAVYNEQFFGPGTRLTVL.

The chain combines TRBV29-1 with TRBJ1-2, with 11 nucleotides matching TRBD1. The J segment lost 5 bases and the V segment lost 7 bases, leaving 6 bases of the junction unmatched. Germline CDR1 reads SQVTM; CDR2 reads ANQGSEA. The CDR3 length is 13 residues. CDR3 nucleotides: TGCAGCGCTTCCGGGACAGGGGGATATGGCTACACCTTC. This sequence encodes CSASGTGGYGYTF.

The V and J genes are TRBV10-2 and TRBJ2-3, with D perhaps matching TRBD1 (5 bases). The ends were cut back, 6 bases at V and 1 base at J, with 11 bases in the middle. In germline, CDR1 is WSHSY, CDR2 SAAADI. The CDR3 spans 14 residues. In DNA form, the CDR3 reads TGCGCCAGCAGAAGATGGGGCGGCACAGATACGCAGTATTTT. Amino acid sequence: CASRRWGGTDTQYF.

This chain uses TRBV7-8 with TRBJ2-1, with D perhaps TRBD1 (5 bases). Germline V gene sequence: CDR1 SGHVS, CDR2 FQNEAQ. The CDR3 runs to 13 residues. Trimming pared 4 bases from V and 5 bases from J, leaving 9 bases between. The DNA of the CDR3 is TGTGCCAGCAGCTGGAACAGGAACAATGAGCAGTTCTTC. This sequence encodes CASSWNRNNEQFF.

The count of this clone is one. The chain is built from TRBV29-1 and TRBJ2-3; 8 bases are shared with TRBD1. The CDR3 covers 15 residues. Trimming took 5 bases from V and 0 from J; bases not matched to a gene: 7. Germline V gives CDR1 SQVTM, CDR2 ANQGSEA. The CDR3 coding sequence is TGCAGCGTTCCGCCCCGGGACAGGAGCACAGATACGCAGTATTTT. Translation gives CSVPPRDRSTDTQYF.

The chain carries TRBV2 and TRBJ2-3; D gene uncertain. Germline loops: CDR1 SNHLY, CDR2 FYNNEI. Trimming pared 5 bases from V and 1 base from J, leaving 10 bases between. The CDR3 totals 14 residues. The CDR3 DNA reads as TGTGCCAGCAGTTCCGGGTTCGGCACAGATACGCAGTATTTT. Its translation: CASSSGFGTDTQYF.

In this sample, this clone turned up once. The chain recombines TRBV15 with TRBJ2-7; D unresolved. Germline CDR1 and CDR2: LNHNV and YYDKDF (reference sequence). Trimming took 0 bases from V and 0 from J, leaving 9 bases between them. This CDR3 spans 15 amino acids. The CDR3 DNA sequence: TGTGCCACCAGCAGAGATCCTCTGAACTCCTACGAGCAGTACTTC. This encodes CATSRDPLNSYEQYF.

The chain links TRBV25-1 to TRBJ2-3; TRBD2 aligns across 10 bases. Per the germline V gene, CDR1 is MGHDK and CDR2 is SYGVNS. The CDR3 is made up of 16 amino acids. Trimming removed 1 base from V and 6 bases from J; junction bases left unmatched: 7. In DNA, the CDR3 is TGTGCCAGCAGTGAATTCGGGACTAGCGCGCAGGATACGCAGTATTTT. Translated: CASSEFGTSAQDTQYF.

The genes are TRBV10-2 and TRBJ1-5; 7 nucleotides match TRBD1. Losses at the gene ends were 5 bases for V and 4 bases for J; bases not matched to a gene: 8. The germline V gene encodes CDR1 WSHSY and CDR2 SAAADI. This CDR3 contains 15 residues. CDR3 bases: TGCGCCAGCAGTCCGACGGGACAGAGTAATCAGCCCCAGCATTTT. Its translation is CASSPTGQSNQPQHF.

Here the CDR3 DNA reads TGCGCCAGCAGTGAGTCCGGTAGGCCTAGCGGTGACAATGAGCAGTTCTTC. It encodes CASSESGRPSGDNEQFF. The chain links TRBV10-1 to TRBJ2-1; 7 bases agree with TRBD2. The germline V gene encodes CDR1 WNHNN and CDR2 SYGVQD (reference sequence). This CDR3 has 17 residues. The V segment lost 0 bases and the J segment 5 bases; nucleotides outside the gene matches: 10.

This chain joins TRBV30 and TRBJ1-3, with D tentatively TRBD1 (5 bases). The V end lost 2 bases, the J end lost 4 bases, and 15 bases lay between the germline ends. CDR1 is GTSNPN and CDR2 is SVGIG in the germline V gene (reference sequence). CDR3 length: 15 amino acids. CDR3 nucleotide sequence: TGTGCCTGGAGTTGGGGCAGGGCTCAAGGAAACACCATATATTTT. This gives the protein CAWSWGRAQGNTIYF.

The chain combines TRBV30 with TRBJ1-2, with 7 bases fitting TRBD1. V shed 7 bases, J shed 7 bases, and the junction held 6 bases outside the gene matches. Germline CDR1 reads GTSNPN; CDR2 reads SVGIG (reference sequence). There are 11 residues in the CDR3. CDR3 sequence: CAFPGQTGYTF. The CDR3 DNA is TGTGCCTTCCCGGGACAGACTGGCTACACCTTC.

The J gene is TRBJ1-5, the V gene TRBV7-9; 9 positions agree with TRBD1. Germline CDR1 SEHNR, CDR2 FQNEAQ (reference sequence). Unmatched junction bases numbered 0, after V lost 3 bases and J lost 6 bases. The CDR3 is made up of 13 amino acids. Here the CDR3 DNA reads TGTGCCAGCAGCTTGACAGGGGGTCAGCCCCAGCATTTT. It specifies CASSLTGGQPQHF.